This T cell receptor (beta chain) was found in a study of blood T cell repertoires in COVID-19. About the study: Donors in the United States, Italy and Spain gave samples during acute or convalescent COVID-19.

As originally analysed: Cell counts per sample came from amplifying reference gene primers. Repertoires were generated with immunoSEQ multiplex PCR, while TCRdb's copy carries only in-frame clones and drops some. The V and J calls and clone size are taken from that table; D and trimming were inferred from the DNA. The table records around 230,000 clones, 85% to 90% of them present only once. Trimming pared 3 bases from V and 6 bases from J, leaving 21 bases between. The CDR3 has 15 residues. Germline-derived CDR1 and CDR2 are DFQATT and SNEGSKA (reference sequence). Everyone who took part was roughly 18 to 89 years old, and they came from about two dozen US areas. Cohort allocation depended upon clinical history that participants reported.

The sequenced sample consisted of PBMCs or T cells enriched from blood (not recorded which). This rearrangement joins TRBV20-1 to TRBJ2-7; D may be TRBD2 (5 bases). The sequence derives from a woman in her twenties or thirties with acute COVID-19. The CDR3 region has the DNA TGCAGTGCTAGTGGGTCTAGCCCCTGGAAGGGCGAGCAGTACTTC. As protein: CSASGSSPWKGEQYF.